The T cell receptor beta chain described here comes from a study of beta chain features in type 1 diabetes. TCRB transcripts that were expressed got sequenced, as all of the isolated RNA had been reverse transcribed. Profiling relied on immunoSEQ multiplex PCR, and the TCRdb table lists in-frame clones only, not all of them. The sample consists of hundreds of thousands of clones, approximately 30% of them appearing once. This clone was counted between two and nine times. This CDR3 contains 14 residues. The V gene lost 3 bases and the J gene lost 1 base, with 7 bases spanning the gap. Germline values: CDR1 LNHDA, CDR2 SQIVND (reference sequence).

The sequence was collected from a man aged 18 to 29 in good health. J is TRBJ1-5 and V is TRBV19; D is unresolved. What was sequenced was naive CD4+ T cells from blood. In DNA, the CDR3 is TGTGCCAGTAGTATTACTGGAAGCAATCAGCCCCAGCATTTT. Its protein product is CASSITGSNQPQHF.